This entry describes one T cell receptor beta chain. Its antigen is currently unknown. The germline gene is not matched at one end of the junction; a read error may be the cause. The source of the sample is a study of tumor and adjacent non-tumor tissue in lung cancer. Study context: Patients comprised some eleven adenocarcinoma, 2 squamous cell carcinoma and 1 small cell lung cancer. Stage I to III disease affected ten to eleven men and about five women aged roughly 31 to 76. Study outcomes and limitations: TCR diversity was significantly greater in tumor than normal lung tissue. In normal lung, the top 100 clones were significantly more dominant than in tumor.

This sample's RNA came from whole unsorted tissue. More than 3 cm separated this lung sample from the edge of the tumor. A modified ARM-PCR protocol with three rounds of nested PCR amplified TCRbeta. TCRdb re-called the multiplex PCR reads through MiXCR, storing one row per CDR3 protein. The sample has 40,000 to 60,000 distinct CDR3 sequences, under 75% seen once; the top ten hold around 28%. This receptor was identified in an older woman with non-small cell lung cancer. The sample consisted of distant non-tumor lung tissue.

CDR3 nucleotide sequence: TGTACCAGCAGTGGTAGGGGAGCCGCGAACACCGGGGAGCTATTTTTT. This codes for CTSSGRGAANTGELFF. The genes are TRBV6-1 and TRBJ2-2; D assignment may be TRBD1 or TRBD2 (5 bases each). Germline values: CDR1 MNHNS, CDR2 SASEGT. The CDR3 contains 16 residues.